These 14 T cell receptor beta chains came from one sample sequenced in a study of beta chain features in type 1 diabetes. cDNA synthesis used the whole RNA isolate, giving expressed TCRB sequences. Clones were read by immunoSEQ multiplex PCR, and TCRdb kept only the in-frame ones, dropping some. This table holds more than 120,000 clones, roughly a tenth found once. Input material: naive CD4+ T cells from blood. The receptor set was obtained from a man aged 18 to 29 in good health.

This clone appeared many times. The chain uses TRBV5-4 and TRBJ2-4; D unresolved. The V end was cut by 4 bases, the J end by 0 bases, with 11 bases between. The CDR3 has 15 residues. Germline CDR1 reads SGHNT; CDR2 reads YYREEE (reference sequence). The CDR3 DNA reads TGTGCCAGCAGCCGAACAGACCTAGCCAAAAACATTCAGTACTTC. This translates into CASSRTDLAKNIQYF.

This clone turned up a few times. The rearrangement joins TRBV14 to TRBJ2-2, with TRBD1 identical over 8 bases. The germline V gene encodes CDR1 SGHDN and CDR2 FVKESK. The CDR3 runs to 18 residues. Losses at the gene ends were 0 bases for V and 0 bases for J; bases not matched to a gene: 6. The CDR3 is CASSQDPPGQANTGELFF. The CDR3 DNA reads TGTGCCAGCAGCCAAGATCCTCCGGGACAGGCGAACACCGGGGAGCTGTTTTTT.

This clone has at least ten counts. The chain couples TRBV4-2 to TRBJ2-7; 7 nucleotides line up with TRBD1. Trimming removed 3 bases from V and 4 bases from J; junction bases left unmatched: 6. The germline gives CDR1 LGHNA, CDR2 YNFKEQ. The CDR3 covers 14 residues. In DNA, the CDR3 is TGTGCCAGCAGCCATGGAGACAGGGCTTACGAGCAGTACTTC. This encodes CASSHGDRAYEQYF.

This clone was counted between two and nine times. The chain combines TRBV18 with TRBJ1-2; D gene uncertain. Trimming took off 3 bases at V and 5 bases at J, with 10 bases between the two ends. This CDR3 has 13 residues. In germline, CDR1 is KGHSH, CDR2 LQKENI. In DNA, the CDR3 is TGTGCCAGCTCACCCGGACTGGAGTATGGCTACACCTTC. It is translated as CASSPGLEYGYTF.

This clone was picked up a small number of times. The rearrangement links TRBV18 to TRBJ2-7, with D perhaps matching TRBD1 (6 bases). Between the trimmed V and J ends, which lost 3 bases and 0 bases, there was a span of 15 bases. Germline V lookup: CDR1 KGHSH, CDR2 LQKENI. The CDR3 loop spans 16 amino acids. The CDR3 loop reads CASSPFRTANSYEQYF. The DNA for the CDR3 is TGTGCCAGCTCACCTTTTCGGACAGCGAACTCCTACGAGCAGTACTTC.

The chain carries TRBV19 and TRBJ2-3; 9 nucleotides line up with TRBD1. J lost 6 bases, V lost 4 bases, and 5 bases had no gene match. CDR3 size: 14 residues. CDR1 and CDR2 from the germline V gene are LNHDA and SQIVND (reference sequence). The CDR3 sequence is CASSTTGGSDTQYF. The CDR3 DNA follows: TGTGCCAGTAGTACAACAGGGGGCAGTGATACGCAGTATTTT.

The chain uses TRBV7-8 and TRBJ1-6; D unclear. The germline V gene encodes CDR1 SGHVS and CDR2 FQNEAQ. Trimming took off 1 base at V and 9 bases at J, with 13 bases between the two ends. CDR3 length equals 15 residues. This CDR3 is CASSLVPAGLSPLHF. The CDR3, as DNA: TGTGCCAGCAGCTTAGTTCCGGCAGGTCTTTCACCCCTCCACTTT.

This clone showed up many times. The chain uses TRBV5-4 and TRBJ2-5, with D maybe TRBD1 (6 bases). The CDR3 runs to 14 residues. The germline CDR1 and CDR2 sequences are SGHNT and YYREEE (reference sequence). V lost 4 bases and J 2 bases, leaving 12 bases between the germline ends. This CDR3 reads CASSADRWQETQYF. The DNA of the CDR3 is TGTGCCAGCAGCGCTGACAGGTGGCAAGAGACCCAGTACTTC.

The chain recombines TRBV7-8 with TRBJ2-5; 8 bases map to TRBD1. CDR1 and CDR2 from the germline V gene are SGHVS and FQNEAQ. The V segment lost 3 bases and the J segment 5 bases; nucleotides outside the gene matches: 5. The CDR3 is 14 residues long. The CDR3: CASSFQGARETQYF. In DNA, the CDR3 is TGTGCCAGCAGCTTCCAGGGGGCGAGGGAGACCCAGTACTTC.

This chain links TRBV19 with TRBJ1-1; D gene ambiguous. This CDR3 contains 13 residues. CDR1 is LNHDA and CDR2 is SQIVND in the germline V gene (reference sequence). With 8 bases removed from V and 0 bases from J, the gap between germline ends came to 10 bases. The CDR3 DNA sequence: TGTGCCAGTTTGCCACAAATGAACACTGAAGCTTTCTTT. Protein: CASLPQMNTEAFF.

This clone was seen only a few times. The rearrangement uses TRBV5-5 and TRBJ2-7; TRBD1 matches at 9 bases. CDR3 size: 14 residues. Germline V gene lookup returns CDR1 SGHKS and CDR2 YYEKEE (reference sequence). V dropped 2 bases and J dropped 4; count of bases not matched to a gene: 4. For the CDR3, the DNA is TGTGCCAGCAGCTTACAGGGGGCGGGATACGAGCAGTACTTC. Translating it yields CASSLQGAGYEQYF.

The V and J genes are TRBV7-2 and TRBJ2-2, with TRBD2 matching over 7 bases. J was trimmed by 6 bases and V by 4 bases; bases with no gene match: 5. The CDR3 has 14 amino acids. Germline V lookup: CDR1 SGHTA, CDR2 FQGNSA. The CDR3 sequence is CASSSGLGPGELFF. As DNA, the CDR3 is TGTGCCAGCAGCTCCGGACTAGGGCCCGGGGAGCTGTTTTTT.

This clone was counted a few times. This CDR3 is CASSLFSGGPDTGELFF. CDR3 DNA sequence: TGTGCCAGCAGCTTGTTTAGCGGGGGGCCGGACACCGGGGAGCTGTTTTTT. The chain combines TRBV5-6 with TRBJ2-2, with TRBD2 matching 10 bases. The trim removed 1 base at V and 3 bases at J, leaving 6 bases unmatched. CDR1 is SGHDT, CDR2 YYEEEE, per germline. CDR3 length equals 17 residues.

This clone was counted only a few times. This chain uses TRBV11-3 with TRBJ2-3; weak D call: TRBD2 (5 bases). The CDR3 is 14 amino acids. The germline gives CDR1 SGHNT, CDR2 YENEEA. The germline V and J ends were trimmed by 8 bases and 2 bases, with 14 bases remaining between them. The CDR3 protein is CASSPGLITDTQYF. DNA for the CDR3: TGTGCCAGCTCTCCTGGACTTATCACAGATACGCAGTATTTT.